This entry features one TCR beta chain sequence. Its antigen is not identified. Researchers ran the PCR with 60 Vbeta and 13 Jbeta primers. Only in-frame clones appear in the TCRdb table, and some are missing; sequencing was by immunoSEQ multiplex PCR. The sample holds some 140,000 clones; 75% to 80% are singletons and the top ten take 0.94%. This entry comes from a study of cytomegalovirus exposure and HLA in healthy donors. Findings and limits, study-wide: Earlier analysis yielded a pattern in which most TCR beta V segments were productive about 90% or about 30% of the time. The listing of 150 to 200 TCR beta chains classed them as cytomegalovirus-associated. TCR beta chain V- and J-gene trimming was linked, in a later analysis, to a missense variant in DCLRE1C.

Germline V CDR1 and CDR2: MNHEY, SVGAGI. The CDR3 length is 15 residues. V lost 2 bases and J lost 6; bases outside the gene matches: 9. The gene calls are TRBV6-5 and TRBJ2-5; 7 positions agree with TRBD1. The TCR originated in a woman in her fifties or sixties in good health and CMV-seronegative. Source material: PBMCs. This CDR3 reads CASSYVAGGPKTQYF. The CDR3 coding sequence is TGTGCCAGCAGTTACGTCGCAGGGGGTCCCAAGACCCAGTACTTC.